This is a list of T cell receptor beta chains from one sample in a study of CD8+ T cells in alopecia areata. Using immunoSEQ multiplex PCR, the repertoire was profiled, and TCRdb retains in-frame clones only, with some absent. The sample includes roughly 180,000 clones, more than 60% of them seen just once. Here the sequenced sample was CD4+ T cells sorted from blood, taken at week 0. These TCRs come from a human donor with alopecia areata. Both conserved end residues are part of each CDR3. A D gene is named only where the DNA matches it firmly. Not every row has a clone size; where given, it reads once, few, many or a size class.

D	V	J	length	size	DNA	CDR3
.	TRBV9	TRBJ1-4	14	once	TGTGCCAGCAGCGTAACCTCAACTAATGAAAAACTGTTTTTT	CASSVTSTNEKLFF
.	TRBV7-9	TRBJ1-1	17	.	TGTGCCAGCAGCGAGTACAGGGATCGTCGGACGAACACTGAAGCTTTCTTT	CASSEYRDRRTNTEAFF
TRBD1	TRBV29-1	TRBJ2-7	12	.	TGCAGCGGAGTGGACAGGGGGGACGAGCAGTACTTC	CSGVDRGDEQYF
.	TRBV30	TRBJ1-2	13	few	TGTGCCTGGAGTGATGGGGTCCGCTATGGCTACACCTTC	CAWSDGVRYGYTF
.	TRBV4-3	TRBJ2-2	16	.	TGCGCCAGCAGCCAAGATCCGGGTCGGTACACCGGGGAGCTGTTTTTT	CASSQDPGRYTGELFF
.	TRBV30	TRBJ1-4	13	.	TGTGCCTGGAGTAGGGGGTCAGGTGAAAAACTGTTTTTT	CAWSRGSGEKLFF
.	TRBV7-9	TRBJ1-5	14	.	TGTGCCAGCAGCCCGGACAGCCCCAATCAGCCCCAGCATTTT	CASSPDSPNQPQHF
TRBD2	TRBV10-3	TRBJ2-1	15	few	TGTGCCATCAGTGAGTTTGGGGCTAGCGGCAATGAGCAGTTCTTC	CAISEFGASGNEQFF
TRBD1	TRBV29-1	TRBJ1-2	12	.	TGCAGCGTCGATCCCCAGGGGGATGGCTACACCTTC	CSVDPQGDGYTF
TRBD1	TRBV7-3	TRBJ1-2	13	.	TGTGCCAGCAGCCAAGGACAGGGGACGGGCTACACCTTC	CASSQGQGTGYTF
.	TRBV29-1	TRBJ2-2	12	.	TGCAGCGCTGCCGGGTTAACCGGGGAGCTGTTTTTT	CSAAGLTGELFF
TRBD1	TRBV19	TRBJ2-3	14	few	TGTGCCAGTAGTCCGGACAGGGTAACGGATACGCAGTATTTT	CASSPDRVTDTQYF
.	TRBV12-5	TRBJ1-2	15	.	TGTGCTAGTGGTTTGCCACTACAGGAAGACTATGGCTACACCTTC	CASGLPLQEDYGYTF
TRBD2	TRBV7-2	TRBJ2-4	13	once	TGTGCCAGCAGCTTTAGCGGGTGGAACATTCAGTACTTC	CASSFSGWNIQYF
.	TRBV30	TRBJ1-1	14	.	TGTGCCTGGAGTGTGGGCCAGGGGAGAACTGAAGCTTTCTTT	CAWSVGQGRTEAFF
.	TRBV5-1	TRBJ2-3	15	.	TGCGCCAGCAGCTTACGCGGAATGGGAACAGATACGCAGTATTTT	CASSLRGMGTDTQYF
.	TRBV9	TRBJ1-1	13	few	TGTGCCAGCAGCGGGGGTCAGAACACTGAAGCTTTCTTT	CASSGGQNTEAFF
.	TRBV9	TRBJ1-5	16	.	TGTGCCAGCAGCCCGGGAGGACTGGGGAGCAATCAGCCCCAGCATTTT	CASSPGGLGSNQPQHF
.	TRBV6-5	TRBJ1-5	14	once	TGTGCCAGCAGCCTGGGAGATGGCAATCAGCCCCAGCATTTT	CASSLGDGNQPQHF
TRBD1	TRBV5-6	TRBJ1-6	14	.	TGTGCCAGCAGCTTTACAGGGGGCGAGTCACCCCTCCACTTT	CASSFTGGESPLHF
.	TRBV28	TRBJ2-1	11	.	TGTGCCAGCAGTTTTAAGGGAGGGCAGTTCTTC	CASSFKGGQFF
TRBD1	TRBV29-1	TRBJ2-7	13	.	TGCAGCGTCGGGACAGGGATTCCCTACGAGCAGTACTTC	CSVGTGIPYEQYF
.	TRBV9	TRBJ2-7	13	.	TGTGCCAGCAGCGTAAGTAATGGGCACGAGCAGTACTTC	CASSVSNGHEQYF
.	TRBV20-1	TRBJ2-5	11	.	TGCAGTGCTACTTATCAAGAGACCCAGTACTTC	CSATYQETQYF
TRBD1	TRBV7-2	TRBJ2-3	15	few	TGTGCCAGCAGCCGTACACAGGGGAAGACGGATACGCAGTATTTT	CASSRTQGKTDTQYF
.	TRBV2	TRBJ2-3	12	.	TGTGCCAGCAGTGACGTCGGGATTACGCAGTATTTT	CASSDVGITQYF
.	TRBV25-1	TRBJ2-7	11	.	TGTGCCAGCAGTGGCGGATACGAGCAGTACTTC	CASSGGYEQYF
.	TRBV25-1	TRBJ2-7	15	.	TGTGCCAGCAGTGAATTTAAAGCGGGCGGGTACGAGCAGTACTTC	CASSEFKAGGYEQYF
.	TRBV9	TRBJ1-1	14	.	TGTGCCAGCAGCGGCCTCGGGCCGGGGACTGAAGCTTTCTTT	CASSGLGPGTEAFF
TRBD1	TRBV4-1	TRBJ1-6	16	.	TGCGCCAGCAGCCAAGAGCCCGGGGACAGGGGGACACCCCTCCACTTT	CASSQEPGDRGTPLHF
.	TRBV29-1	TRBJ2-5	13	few	TGCAGCGTTGATCTGGGGGCCCGAGAGACCCAGTACTTC	CSVDLGARETQYF
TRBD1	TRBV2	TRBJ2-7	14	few	TGTGCCAGCAGTCAAACAGGGGGTCCCTACGAGCAGTACTTC	CASSQTGGPYEQYF
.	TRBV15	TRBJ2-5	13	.	TGTGCCACCAGCGGCTTAGAAAAAGAGACCCAGTACTTC	CATSGLEKETQYF
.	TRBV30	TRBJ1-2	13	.	TGTGCCTGGAGTGTTATAGCAGGGGATGGCTACACCTTC	CAWSVIAGDGYTF
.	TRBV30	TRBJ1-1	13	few	TGTGCCTGGAGCTCGACGGGGACTCCTGAAGCTTTCTTT	CAWSSTGTPEAFF
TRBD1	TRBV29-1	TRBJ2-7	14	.	TGCAGCGTTGGTATTGGGTCAGGGGGTGGCGAGCAGTACTTC	CSVGIGSGGGEQYF
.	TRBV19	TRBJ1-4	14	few	TGTGCCAGTAGTATACAAGCTGGGAGGGAAAAACTGTTTTTT	CASSIQAGREKLFF
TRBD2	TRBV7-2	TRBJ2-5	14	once	TGTGCCAGCAGCCGCGGGGGGGCCGGAGAGACCCAGTACTTC	CASSRGGAGETQYF
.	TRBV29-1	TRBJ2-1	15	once	TGCAGCGTTCCTGCGGGACTCCTCCCGGGCAATGAGCAGTTCTTC	CSVPAGLLPGNEQFF
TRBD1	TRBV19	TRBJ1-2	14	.	TGTGCCAGTAGTACCGGGACAGGGGTATATGGCTACACCTTC	CASSTGTGVYGYTF
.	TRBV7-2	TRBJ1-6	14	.	TGTGCCAGCAGCCCCGGGACGCAGGGTTCACCCCTCCACTTT	CASSPGTQGSPLHF
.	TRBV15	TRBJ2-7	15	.	TGTGCCACCAGCAGAGAAGGAACAGGGACGGGGGAGCAGTACTTC	CATSREGTGTGEQYF
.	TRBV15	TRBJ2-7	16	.	TGTGCCACCAGCAGCCGTTCGGTGGGGTCAGGCTACGAGCAGTACTTC	CATSSRSVGSGYEQYF
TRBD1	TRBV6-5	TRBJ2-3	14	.	TGTGCCAGCAGGAGGGGACAGAGCACAGATACGCAGTATTTT	CASRRGQSTDTQYF
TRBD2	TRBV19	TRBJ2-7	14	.	TGTGCCAGTACCCGTAGCGGGGACACCTACGAGCAGTACTTC	CASTRSGDTYEQYF
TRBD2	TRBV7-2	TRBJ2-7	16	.	TGTGCCAGCAGCTTAGCGCCTAGCGGGGGGGCCAACGAGCAGTACTTC	CASSLAPSGGANEQYF
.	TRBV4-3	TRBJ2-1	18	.	TGCGCCAGCAGCCAAGATCTGGGGTTGGTGGGGTCGTACAATGAGCAGTTCTTC	CASSQDLGLVGSYNEQFF
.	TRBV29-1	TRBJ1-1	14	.	TGCAGCGTTGAAGATCACCATCTGGACACTGAAGCTTTCTTT	CSVEDHHLDTEAFF
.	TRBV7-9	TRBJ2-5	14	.	TGTGCCAGCAGCTCACAGTTTTACCAAGAGACCCAGTACTTC	CASSSQFYQETQYF
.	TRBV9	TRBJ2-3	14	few	TGTGCCAGCAGCGTGACCCATAGCCCAGATACGCAGTATTTT	CASSVTHSPDTQYF
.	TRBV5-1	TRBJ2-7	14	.	TGCGCCAGCAGCTTGGAAGGTGAGGGAGACGAGCAGTACTTC	CASSLEGEGDEQYF
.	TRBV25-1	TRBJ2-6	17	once	TGTGCCAGCAGTGGTTCAGGGACTTACTCTGGGGCCAACGTCCTGACTTTC	CASSGSGTYSGANVLTF
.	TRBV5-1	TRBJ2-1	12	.	TGCGCCAGCAGCTTGCGGGCCAATGAGCAGTTCTTC	CASSLRANEQFF
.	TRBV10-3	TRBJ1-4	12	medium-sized	TGTGCCAGCAGCCCCGGAAAGGAAAAACTGTTTTTT	CASSPGKEKLFF
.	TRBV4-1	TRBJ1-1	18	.	TGCGCCAGCAGCCAAGATGGGGGGGATAGTCGGGTGAACACTGAAGCTTTCTTT	CASSQDGGDSRVNTEAFF
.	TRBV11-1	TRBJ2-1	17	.	TGTGCCAGCAGCTTCCCACAGACAGGTTCGTCCTACAATGAGCAGTTCTTC	CASSFPQTGSSYNEQFF
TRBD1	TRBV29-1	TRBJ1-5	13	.	TGCAGCGTGGGACAGGGGGCCGATCAGCCCCAGCATTTT	CSVGQGADQPQHF
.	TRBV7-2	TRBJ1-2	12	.	TGTGCCAGCAGCCCCCCGGACTATGGCTACACCTTC	CASSPPDYGYTF